A single TCR beta chain is shown here with its context. Its antigen is currently unknown. The sample originates from a study of shared clonotypes between healthy human individuals. As for the study in general: Three plates each covered CD4 naive and memory; CD8 naive two, CD8 memory one.

Study observations and caveats: Sampling included only blood; tissue repertoires likely differ. Larger estimated richness was generally seen in naive subsets than in memory subsets.

Sequencing was at deep level. Here immunoSEQ multiplex PCR was the method, and the copy in TCRdb shows in-frame clones only, minus some. The profile shows a few million clones, about 92% of them singletons. The sample taken for sequencing was naive CD4+ T cells from PBMCs. The subset is: CD45RA+ positively selected. This receptor was obtained from a man aged 18 to 29 in good health. Some clones in this sample may be carry-over from other donors' samples.

The CDR3 nucleotides read TGTGCCAGCAGCTTAACAGGGTTTACCCTCGAGCAGTACTTC. Translation: CASSLTGFTLEQYF. The V gene is TRBV13, the J gene TRBJ2-7, with D perhaps matching TRBD1 (6 bases). The CDR3 is 14 amino acids. Germline V gene lookup returns CDR1 PRHDT and CDR2 FYEKMQ (reference sequence). Between the trimmed V and J ends, which lost 2 bases and 6 bases, there was a span of 14 bases.